This T cell receptor (beta chain) was profiled in a study of blood T cell repertoires in COVID-19 (TCRdb year 2020). With respect to the entire study: Collaborator samples came from the United States, Italy and Spain and covered acute and convalescent phases of COVID-19. The material from the prospective study consisted of cDNA or gDNA derived from T cells, B-cell-depleted T cells, or PBMCs. Samples were obtained from the ongoing ImmuneRACE study (first 160 participants) and from 950 to 1,500 subjects provided by 6 global collaborators. A de-identified subject ID, COVID-19 status, age in years and sex were almost always included in the sample metadata. Where available, HLA class I and class II types were taken from metadata supplied by the sample provider and were not determined by assay-based typing. The repertoires were released in a freely available public database meant as a resource for research on the immune response to SARS-CoV-2. Deeply sampled blood TCRbeta repertoires from subjects exposed to, actively infected with, or recovered from COVID-19 were included in the dataset. The investigation overall reported the following: How much clinical and demographic metadata was included differed by source and by participant, and the metadata was provided uncurated.

In the prospective study, participants were roughly 18 to 100 years old, resided in about two dozen geographic areas of the United States, and were enrolled through a virtual design. Cohort assignment in the prospective study relied on participant-reported clinical history from a screening survey and a study questionnaire. In the prospective study, whole blood, serum and a nasopharyngeal or oropharyngeal swab were collected from each participant by mobile phlebotomists. Over a roughly two-month period, participants in the prospective study had the option of providing additional blood draws and questionnaires. Blood samples from the prospective study were shipped frozen or at room temperature prior to DNA extraction. TCRbeta CDR3 regions were amplified from genomic DNA using the immunoSEQ Assay, a bias-controlled multiplex PCR. The original pipeline was this. The number of nucleated cells in each sample was estimated from the amplification of reference gene primers within the assay. To quantify the absolute abundance of each unique TCRbeta CDR3 rearrangement, sequence reads were collapsed and filtered. For each sample, productive Simpson clonality was calculated as the square root of Simpson's diversity index across productive rearrangements. TCRdb limited this immuneACCESS table to in-frame rearrangements with V and J called. A share of clones is missing; checked studies link under half to unresolved V genes, and the rest is unexplained. The V and J calls and clone size are taken from that table; D and trimming were inferred from the DNA. The sample contains some 140,000 clones, roughly 80% of them found a single time. 4.5% to 6% of the sample belongs to the ten largest clones.

As regards this clone: Its antigen is still unknown. Base qualities are missing; no much larger clone stands one base away.

The clonotype was recovered from a man aged 40-50 years with acute COVID-19. Input material: PBMCs or T cells enriched from blood (not recorded which).

Here the CDR3 is given as CASSSSGAEAFF. The nucleotide sequence reads as follows: TGTGCCAGCAGTTCCTCGGGCGCTGAAGCTTTCTTT. This chain joins TRBV6-5 to TRBJ1-1, with no reliable assignment of the D segment. Measured from the cysteine to the phenylalanine, the CDR3 is 12 residues long. Only the CDR3 region is kept as DNA, spanning 36 bases read in frame from base 1. V is shortened by 4 bases, J by 6 bases, and the region joining them spans 9 bases. According to the germline V gene, CDR1 reads MNHEY and CDR2 reads SVGAGI.